Sequencing of this T cell receptor (beta chain) was carried out in a study of T cell repertoires in cytomegalovirus infection. On the study more broadly: Shared public TCR beta signatures pointed to both CMV infection and a matching HLA type.

TCRdb reanalysed the reads using MiXCR and keeps one entry per CDR3 protein. This sample yields 650,000 to 900,000 distinct CDR3 sequences, of which around 29% are seen a single time; about 12% belongs to the top ten. Points on this clonotype: Its antigen is unknown.

J was trimmed by 2 bases and V by 4 bases; bases with no gene match: 6. This CDR3 comprises 16 residues. CDR1 and CDR2 from the germline V gene are KGHDR and SFDVKD. The rearrangement links TRBV24-1 to TRBJ2-2; TRBD1 aligns across 7 bases. This sample comprised cultured CD8+ T cells from PBMCs, obtained from culture after CMV antigen stimulation. The source of this sequence is a human donor in good health (CMV status not recorded). Some clones in this sample may be carry-over from other donors' samples. The CDR3 protein is CATSDPGTVNTGELFF. CDR3 nucleotides: TGTGCCACCAGTGACCCCGGGACAGTCAACACCGGGGAGCTGTTTTTT.